The following is a TCR beta chain sequence with its context. These data originate in a study of OX40 agonist ivuxolimab in advanced cancers. Background on the study: A partial response was reached by three patients: one with hepatocellular carcinoma and two with cutaneous melanoma.

CDR3 length equals 15 residues. In germline, CDR1 is SGDLS, CDR2 YYNGEE. The V segment lost 2 bases and the J segment 3 bases; nucleotides outside the gene matches: 4. Clones were sequenced by immunoSEQ multiplex PCR, and TCRdb holds only the in-frame ones, with some missing. The table has 5,100 or so clones, about three fifths seen once. The rearrangement uses TRBV9 and TRBJ2-2; TRBD1 agrees at 7 bases. Sequenced material: CD4+ or CD8+ T cells sorted from blood, taken in a trial of the OX40 agonist ivuxolimab. The source of this sequence is an adult with an advanced solid tumor such as melanoma, head and neck, liver or kidney cancer. CDR3 nucleotide sequence: TGTGCCAGCAGCGTTCAGGGACAGTACACCGGGGAGCTGTTTTTT. Translation gives CASSVQGQYTGELFF.